Sequencing of this T cell receptor beta chain was carried out in a study of T cells in Graves' hyperthyroidism and ophthalmopathy (dated by TCRdb to between 2018 and 2021). Notes on the research overall: TCR V-J signatures able to tell the groups apart were searched for in a discovery cohort of some 100 patients, of whom about 40 had Graves' ophthalmopathy and 57 had stable Graves' hyperthyroidism. Whether ophthalmopathy could be predicted prospectively was tested in an independent validation cohort made up of about 20 hyperthyroidism patients plus 17 patients who later progressed to ophthalmopathy. For training and testing, the 95 to 100 patients in the discovery cohort were randomly divided in a 7:3 ratio. Thyroid tissue and blood T-cell repertoires from six Graves' hyperthyroidism patients were also compared in the study. Once sampling was done, hyperthyroidism patients were given methimazole at a starting dose of 30 mg daily, whereas ophthalmopathy patients were given high-dose intravenous methylprednisolone. The paper reports TCR Vbeta CDR3 sequencing of approximately 140 peripheral blood samples: some 44 ophthalmopathy, 70 to 85 hyperthyroidism and 17 progressor patients. On the study overall, not on this receptor specifically: In validation, the model predicted progression to ophthalmopathy with over 65% sensitivity and 72% to 85% specificity, a median of 6.5 months before onset. No statistical method was used to fix the sample size in advance, and group allocation was not hidden from the investigators. A model built on a 13 V-J signature distinguished ophthalmopathy from stable hyperthyroidism, reaching 87.88% sensitivity and 81% to 83% specificity in cross-validation and 80%/75% in testing. Most expanded thyroid clonotypes (frequency above 0.001) were also found in blood, which suggests that blood repertoires may mirror thyroid immune responses.

As regards this clonotype: Its antigen target is currently unknown. A much larger clone lies a single base off, so this may be a read error.

The TCR beta CDR3 regions were amplified from the RNA transcripts. For the first round of RT-PCR on the TCR CDR3, the HTBI primer set was used together with the Qiagen OneStep RT-PCR kit. The libraries were constructed in a second round of multiplex PCR and then size-selected and purified. Sequencing of the libraries was done on an Illumina HiSeq2000 using paired-end 100 bp reads. The paper's data handling went like this. Raw data were processed with SOAPnuke, discarding reads with adapters, uncalled bases, mean Phred below 15, or no exact constant-primer or identifier match. High-quality paired reads were merged using COPE v1.2.5, and each unique nucleotide sequence was defined as a clonotype. MiTCR v1.1 was used to align clonotypes to the IMGT TRBV, TRBD and TRBJ reference segments. The analysis included only V-J combinations with a frequency above 0.0001, which together covered around 99% of the repertoires. The TCS score was defined as F50 (clonal expansion) divided by E x V (chaos), with BLOSUM62-based TCRdist calculated between CDR3 peptides within each V-J. Welch's t-statistics and random forest reduced roughly 530 V-J features to roughly 13, which were used in a naive Bayes classifier (R e1071). The similarity between thyroid and blood repertoires was quantified using the Morisita-Horn index. TCRdb reprocessing: public reads trimmed at Q25 with fastp, clones called with MiXCR, in-frame beta chains kept. Rows are combined by CDR3 protein, so each entry shows the most common genes and DNA. What appears here as the V and J calls and clone size reflects TCRdb's work, not the paper's. Present in this sample are approximately 500,000 distinct CDR3 sequences, 46% of which were seen just once. Jointly, the top ten make up about 8.3% of the sample.

From its cysteine to its phenylalanine, the CDR3 spans 12 amino acids. Left in the record is the CDR3 DNA by itself, 36 bases read in frame from the first base. The germline V gene provides CDR1 SGHTA and CDR2 FQGTGA. Stable Graves' hyperthyroidism was defined as the absence of progression to ophthalmopathy over 18 months of follow-up. The hyperthyroidism patients were between 18 and 65 years old and newly diagnosed, with a disease duration of less than 2 months. Any patient with an uncontrolled infection, another autoimmune disease, pregnancy or lactation was excluded. Clinical symptoms, serum thyroxine and TRAb, thyroid ultrasound, and orbital computed tomography formed the basis for the diagnoses. Trizol reagent was used to extract total RNA, and RNA quality was then checked on an Agilent 2100 Bioanalyzer.

The clonotype originates from a woman younger than 35 with Graves' hyperthyroidism. The sequenced sample was peripheral blood or thyroid tissue (not recorded which). The chain employs TRBV7-3 and TRBJ2-7; the D gene lacks a confident call. Here is the DNA: TGCGCCAGCAGCCGGAACTCCTACGAGCGGTACTTC. This codes for CASSRNSYERYF.